Sequencing of this TCR beta chain was carried out in a study of response to subunit inactivated influenza vaccine. V was pared by 0 bases and J by 0 bases, with 5 bases of the junction left unmatched. CDR1 is GTSNPN and CDR2 is SVGIG in the germline V gene (reference sequence). The CDR3 is made up of 15 amino acids. TCRdb analysed the RT-PCR reads with MiXCR anew, one entry per CDR3 protein. The table has roughly 550,000 distinct CDR3 sequences, less than 25% seen once. This clonotype has more than one count but fewer than ten. This same sample was also taken into another study, of T cells expressing NK-cell markers. That investigation notes: Researchers built TCR beta cDNA using 5'RACE template switching with UMIs. Expanded NKG2C+ T cell clones had unclear HCMV specificity.

The TCR comes from a man aged 50 or older who received an inactivated influenza vaccine. The specimen was CD4+ T cells sorted from PBMCs, collected 12 days after vaccination. The chain recombines TRBV30 with TRBJ2-7, with 7 bases matching TRBD1. CDR3: CAWSVLGTASYEQYF. CDR3 nucleotide sequence: TGTGCCTGGAGTGTACTTGGGACAGCCTCCTACGAGCAGTACTTC.